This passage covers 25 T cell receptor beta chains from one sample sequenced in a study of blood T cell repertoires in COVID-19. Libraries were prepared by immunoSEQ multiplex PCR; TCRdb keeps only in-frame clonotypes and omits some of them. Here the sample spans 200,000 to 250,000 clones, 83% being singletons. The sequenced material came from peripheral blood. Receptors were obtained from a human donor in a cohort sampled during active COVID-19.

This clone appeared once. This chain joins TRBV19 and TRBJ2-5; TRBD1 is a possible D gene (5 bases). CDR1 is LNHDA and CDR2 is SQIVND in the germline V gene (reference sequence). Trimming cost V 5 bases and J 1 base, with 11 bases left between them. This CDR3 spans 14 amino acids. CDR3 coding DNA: TGTGCCAGTAGTTCTCAGGGTTTCCAAGAGACCCAGTACTTC. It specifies CASSSQGFQETQYF.

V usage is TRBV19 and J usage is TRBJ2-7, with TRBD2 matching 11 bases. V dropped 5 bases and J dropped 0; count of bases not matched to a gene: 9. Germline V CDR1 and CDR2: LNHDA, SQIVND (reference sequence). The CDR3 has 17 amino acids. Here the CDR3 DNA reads TGTGCCAGTAGTGACCGACTAGCGGGATATACCTCCTACGAGCAGTACTTC. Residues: CASSDRLAGYTSYEQYF. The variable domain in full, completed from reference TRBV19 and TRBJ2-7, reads DGGITQSPKYLFRKEGQNVTLSCEQNLNHDAMYWYRQDPGQGLRLIYYSQIVNDFQKGDIAEGYSVSREKKESFPLTVTSAQKNPTAFYLCASSDRLAGYTSYEQYFGPGTRLTVT.

The CDR3 DNA sequence: TGTGCCAGTCACATCGACAGGGATGGCAATCAGCCCCAGCATTTT. Protein sequence: CASHIDRDGNQPQHF. This chain connects TRBV19 to TRBJ1-5, with 7 bases fitting TRBD1. V gave up 8 bases and J gave up 2 bases; unmatched junction bases: 9. The CDR3 totals 15 residues. Looked up from germline, CDR1 is LNHDA and CDR2 is SQIVND (reference sequence). Looking up the rest from reference TRBV19 and TRBJ1-5 gives the full variable domain: DGGITQSPKYLFRKEGQNVTLSCEQNLNHDAMYWYRQDPGQGLRLIYYSQIVNDFQKGDIAEGYSVSREKKESFPLTVTSAQKNPTAFYLCASHIDRDGNQPQHFGDGTRLSIL.

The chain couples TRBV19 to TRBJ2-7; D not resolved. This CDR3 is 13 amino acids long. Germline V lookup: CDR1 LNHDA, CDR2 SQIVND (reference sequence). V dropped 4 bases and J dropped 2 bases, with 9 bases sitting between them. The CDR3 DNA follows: TGTGCCAGTAGTAGATACATAACCTACGAGCAGTACTTC. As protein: CASSRYITYEQYF.

The CDR3 DNA sequence: TGTGCCAGCTCACCAAGATCATCAGGGGGCAATCAGCCCCAGCATTTT. Translation: CASSPRSSGGNQPQHF. V usage is TRBV18 and J usage is TRBJ1-5; D is possibly TRBD1 (6 bases). The germline gives CDR1 KGHSH, CDR2 LQKENI. The CDR3 has 16 amino acids. The V and J ends lost 2 bases and 2 bases respectively, with 13 bases between them.

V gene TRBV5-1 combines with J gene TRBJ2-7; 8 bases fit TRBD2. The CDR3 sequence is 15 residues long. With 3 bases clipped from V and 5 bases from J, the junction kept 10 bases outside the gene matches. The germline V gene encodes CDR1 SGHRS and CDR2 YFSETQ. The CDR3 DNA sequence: TGCGCCAGCAGCTGGAAGGAGGGCGGGAGGAACGAGCAGTACTTC. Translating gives CASSWKEGGRNEQYF. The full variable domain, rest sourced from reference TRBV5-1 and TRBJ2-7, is KAGVTQTPRYLIKTRGQQVTLSCSPISGHRSVSWYQQTPGQGLQFLFEYFSETQRNKGNFPGRFSGRQFSNSRSEMNVSTLELGDSALYLCASSWKEGGRNEQYFGPGTRLTVT.

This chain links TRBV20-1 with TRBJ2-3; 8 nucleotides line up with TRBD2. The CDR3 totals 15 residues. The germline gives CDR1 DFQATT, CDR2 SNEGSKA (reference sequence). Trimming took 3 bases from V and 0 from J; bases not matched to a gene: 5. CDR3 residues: CSASLLAASTDTQYF. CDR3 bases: TGCAGTGCTAGTTTACTAGCGGCTAGCACAGATACGCAGTATTTT.

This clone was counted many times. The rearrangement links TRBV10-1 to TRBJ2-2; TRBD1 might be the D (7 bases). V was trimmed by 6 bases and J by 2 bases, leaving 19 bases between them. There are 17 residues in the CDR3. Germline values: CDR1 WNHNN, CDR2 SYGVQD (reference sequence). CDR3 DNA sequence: TGCGCCAGCAGACCGGCGGGGCAGGGGGATAACACCGGGGAGCTGTTTTTT. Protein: CASRPAGQGDNTGELFF.

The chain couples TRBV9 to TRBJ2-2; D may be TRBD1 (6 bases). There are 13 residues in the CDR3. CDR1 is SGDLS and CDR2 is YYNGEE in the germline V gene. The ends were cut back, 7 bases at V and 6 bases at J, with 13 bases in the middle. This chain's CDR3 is CASGQLGAGELFF. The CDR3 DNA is TGTGCCAGCGGACAGCTTGGGGCCGGGGAGCTGTTTTTT.

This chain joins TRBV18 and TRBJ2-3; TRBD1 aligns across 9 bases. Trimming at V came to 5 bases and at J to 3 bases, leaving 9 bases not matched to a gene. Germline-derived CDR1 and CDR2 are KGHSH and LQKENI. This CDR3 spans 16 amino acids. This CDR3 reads CASSSQGDRGTDTQYF. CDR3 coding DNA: TGTGCCAGCTCATCCCAAGGAGACAGGGGGACAGATACGCAGTATTTT.

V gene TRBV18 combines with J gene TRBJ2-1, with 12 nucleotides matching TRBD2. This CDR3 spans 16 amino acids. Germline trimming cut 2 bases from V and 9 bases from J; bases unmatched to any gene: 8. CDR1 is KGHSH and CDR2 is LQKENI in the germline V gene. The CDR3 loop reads CASSPGASGGEGEQFF. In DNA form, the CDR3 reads TGTGCCAGCTCACCAGGAGCTAGCGGGGGGGAAGGTGAGCAGTTCTTC. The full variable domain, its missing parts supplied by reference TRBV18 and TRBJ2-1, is NAGVMQNPRHLVRRRGQEARLRCSPMKGHSHVYWYRQLPEEGLKFMVYLQKENIIDESGMPKERFSAEFPKEGPSILRIQQVVRGDSAAYFCASSPGASGGEGEQFFGPGTRLTVL.

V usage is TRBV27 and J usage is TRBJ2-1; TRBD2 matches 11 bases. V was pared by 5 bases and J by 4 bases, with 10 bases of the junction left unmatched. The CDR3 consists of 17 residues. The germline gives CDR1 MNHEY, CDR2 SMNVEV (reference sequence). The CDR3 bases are TGTGCCAGCAGTCCGGCTTCCGGGACTAGCGGATACAATGAGCAGTTCTTC. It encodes CASSPASGTSGYNEQFF.

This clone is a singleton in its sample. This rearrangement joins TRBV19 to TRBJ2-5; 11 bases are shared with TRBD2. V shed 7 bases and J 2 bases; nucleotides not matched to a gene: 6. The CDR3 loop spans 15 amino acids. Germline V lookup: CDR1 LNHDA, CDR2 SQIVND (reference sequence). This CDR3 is CASKTSGGRQETQYF. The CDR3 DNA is TGTGCCAGTAAAACTAGCGGGGGTCGTCAAGAGACCCAGTACTTC.

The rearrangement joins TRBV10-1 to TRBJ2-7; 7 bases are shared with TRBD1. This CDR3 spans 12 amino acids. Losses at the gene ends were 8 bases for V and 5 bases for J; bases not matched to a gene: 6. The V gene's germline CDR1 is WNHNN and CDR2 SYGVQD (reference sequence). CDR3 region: CASVTGVHEQYF. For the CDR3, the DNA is TGCGCCAGCGTAACAGGGGTCCACGAGCAGTACTTC.

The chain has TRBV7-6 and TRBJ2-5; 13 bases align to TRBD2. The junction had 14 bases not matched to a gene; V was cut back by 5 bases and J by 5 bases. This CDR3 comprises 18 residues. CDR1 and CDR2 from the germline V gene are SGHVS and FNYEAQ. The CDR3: CASSHKGTSGAGWETQYF. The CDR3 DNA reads TGTGCCAGCAGCCATAAAGGGACTAGCGGGGCTGGGTGGGAGACCCAGTACTTC.

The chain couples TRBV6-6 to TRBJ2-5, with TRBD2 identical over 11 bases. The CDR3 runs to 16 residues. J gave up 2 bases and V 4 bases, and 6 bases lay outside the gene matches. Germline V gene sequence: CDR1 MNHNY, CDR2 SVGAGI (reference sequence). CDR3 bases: TGTGCCAGCAGTTTCCCGGGACTAGCGGAGCAAGAGACCCAGTACTTC. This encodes CASSFPGLAEQETQYF.

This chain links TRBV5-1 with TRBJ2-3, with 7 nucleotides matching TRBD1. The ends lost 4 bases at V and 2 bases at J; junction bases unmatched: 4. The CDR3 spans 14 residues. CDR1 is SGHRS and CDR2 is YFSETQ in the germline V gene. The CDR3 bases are TGCGCCAGCAGCGCCGGGACAGCCACAGATACGCAGTATTTT. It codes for CASSAGTATDTQYF. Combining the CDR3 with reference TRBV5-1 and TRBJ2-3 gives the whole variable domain KAGVTQTPRYLIKTRGQQVTLSCSPISGHRSVSWYQQTPGQGLQFLFEYFSETQRNKGNFPGRFSGRQFSNSRSEMNVSTLELGDSALYLCASSAGTATDTQYFGPGTRLTVL.

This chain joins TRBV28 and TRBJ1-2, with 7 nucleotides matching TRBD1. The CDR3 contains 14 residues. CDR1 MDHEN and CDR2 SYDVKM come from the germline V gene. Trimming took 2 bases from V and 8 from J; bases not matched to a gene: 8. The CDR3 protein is CASSLPDRVEGYTF. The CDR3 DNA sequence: TGTGCCAGCAGTTTACCCGACAGGGTAGAGGGCTACACCTTC.

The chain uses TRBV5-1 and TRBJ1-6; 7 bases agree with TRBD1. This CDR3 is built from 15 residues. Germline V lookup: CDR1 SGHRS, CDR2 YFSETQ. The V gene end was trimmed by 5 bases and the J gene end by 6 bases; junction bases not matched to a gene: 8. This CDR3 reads CASSPSGGPNSPLHF. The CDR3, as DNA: TGCGCCAGCAGTCCGTCAGGGGGACCTAATTCACCCCTCCACTTT.

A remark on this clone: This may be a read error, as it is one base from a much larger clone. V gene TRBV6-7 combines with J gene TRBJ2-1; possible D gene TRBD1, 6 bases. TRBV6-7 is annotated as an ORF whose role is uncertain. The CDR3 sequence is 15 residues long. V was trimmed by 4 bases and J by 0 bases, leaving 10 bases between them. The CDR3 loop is CASSFTGSSYNEQFF. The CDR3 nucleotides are TGTGCCAGCAGTTTCACAGGGAGCTCCTACAATGAGCAGTTCTTC.

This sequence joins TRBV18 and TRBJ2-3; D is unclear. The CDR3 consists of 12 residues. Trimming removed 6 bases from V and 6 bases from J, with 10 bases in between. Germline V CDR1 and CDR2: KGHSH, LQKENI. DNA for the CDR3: TGTGCCAGCTCCCACAGTAGGGATACGCAGTATTTT. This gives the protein CASSHSRDTQYF.

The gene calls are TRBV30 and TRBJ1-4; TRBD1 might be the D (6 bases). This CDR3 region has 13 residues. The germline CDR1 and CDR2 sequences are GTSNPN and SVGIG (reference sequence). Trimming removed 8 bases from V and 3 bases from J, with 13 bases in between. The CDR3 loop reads CAVSTGPNEKLFF. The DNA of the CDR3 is TGTGCCGTTTCGACAGGACCTAATGAAAAACTGTTTTTT. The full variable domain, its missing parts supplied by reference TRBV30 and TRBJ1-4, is SQTIHQWPATLVQPVGSPLSLECTVEGTSNPNLYWYRQAAGRGLQLLFYSVGIGQISSEVPQNLSASRPQDRQFILSSKKLLLSDSGFYLCAVSTGPNEKLFFGSGTQLSVL.

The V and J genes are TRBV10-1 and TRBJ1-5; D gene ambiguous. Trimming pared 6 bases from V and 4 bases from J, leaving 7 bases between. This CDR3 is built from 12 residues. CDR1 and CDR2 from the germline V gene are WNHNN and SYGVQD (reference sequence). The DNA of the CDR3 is TGCGCCAGCAGCGGAGGGAATCAGCCCCAGCATTTT. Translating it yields CASSGGNQPQHF.

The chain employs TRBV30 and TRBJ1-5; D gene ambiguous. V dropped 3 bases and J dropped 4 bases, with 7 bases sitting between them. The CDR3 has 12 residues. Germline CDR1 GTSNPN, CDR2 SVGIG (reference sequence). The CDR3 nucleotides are TGTGCCTGGAGGGAGGGAAATCAGCCCCAGCATTTT. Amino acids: CAWREGNQPQHF.

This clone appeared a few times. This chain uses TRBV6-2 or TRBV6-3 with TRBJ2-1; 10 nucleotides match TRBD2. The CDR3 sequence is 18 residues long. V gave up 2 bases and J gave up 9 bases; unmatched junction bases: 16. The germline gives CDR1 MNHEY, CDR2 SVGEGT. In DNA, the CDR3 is TGTGCCAGCAGTTACCTGTCTCGAAGCGGGAGGGCCGGGAGTGAGCAGTTCTTC. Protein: CASSYLSRSGRAGSEQFF.